The source of this T cell receptor beta chain is a study of T cells in Graves' hyperthyroidism and ophthalmopathy. There are 16 residues in the CDR3. Trimming removed 5 bases from V and 0 bases from J, with 15 bases in between. CDR1 is MDHEN and CDR2 is SYDVKM in the germline V gene. Exclusion of a patient resulted from uncontrolled infection, other autoimmune disease, pregnancy or lactation. From RNA transcripts, TCR beta CDR3 regions were amplified. TCR CDR3 underwent first-round RT-PCR with the HTBI primer set. MiXCR was run by TCRdb on the multiplex PCR reads, yielding one entry per CDR3 protein. The data show around 290,000 distinct CDR3 sequences, with about 15% seen just once and 55% to 60% held by the top ten. This clonotype was observed many times.

The TCR was taken from a woman aged 60 to 75 with Graves' ophthalmopathy. The chain employs TRBV28 and TRBJ2-3; possibly TRBD2 for D (6 bases). The sequenced sample consisted of blood. This CDR3 is CASSITSRTSTDTQYF. CDR3 bases: TGTGCCAGCAGTATTACTAGCAGGACTAGCACAGATACGCAGTATTTT.